The 10 T cell receptor beta chains reported below all come from one sample, sequenced in a study of T cell responses to AZD1222 COVID-19 vaccine. Sequenced by immunoSEQ multiplex PCR; TCRdb stores in-frame clones only, minus some. The top ten clones hold 6.9% of a sample with about 120,000 clones, 90% of them seen once. This specimen consisted of peripheral blood, obtained on day 0 of AZD1222 vaccination. The receptors here all came from an adult in good health.

V is TRBV10-1 and J is TRBJ2-1, with a possible D match to TRBD2 (7 bases). CDR1 is WNHNN, CDR2 SYGVQD, per germline (reference sequence). The CDR3 is made up of 14 amino acids. Trimming left V 3 bases short and J 4 bases short, with 10 bases between. The CDR3 coding sequence is TGCGCCAGCAGTGACGGGGGGCCTTACAATGAGCAGTTCTTC. Encoded protein: CASSDGGPYNEQFF.

The V call is TRBV7-3, the J call TRBJ2-1; the match to TRBD2 covers 7 bases. Germline V gives CDR1 SGHTA, CDR2 FQGTGA. This CDR3 has 15 residues. V trimming: 1 base; J trimming: 4 bases; junction bases outside the gene matches: 4. The chain's CDR3 is CASSLSPSGYNEQFF. The CDR3 bases are TGTGCCAGCAGCTTAAGCCCTAGCGGTTACAATGAGCAGTTCTTC.

This rearrangement joins TRBV7-9 to TRBJ2-7; possible D gene TRBD1, 5 bases. The CDR3 covers 13 residues. Germline CDR1 SEHNR, CDR2 FQNEAQ (reference sequence). Trimming took off 5 bases at V and 7 bases at J, with 15 bases between the two ends. The CDR3 region is CASSRTTNREQYF. DNA for the CDR3: TGTGCCAGCAGCAGAACGACGAACAGGGAGCAGTACTTC. Supplemented by reference TRBV7-9 and TRBJ2-7, the full variable domain reads DTGVSQNPRHKITKRGQNVTFRCDPISEHNRLYWYRQTLGQGPEFLTYFQNEAQLEKSRLLSDRFSAERPKGSFSTLEIQRTEQGDSAMYLCASSRTTNREQYFGPGTRLTVT.

V and J are TRBV9 and TRBJ2-1; tentative D call: TRBD1 (6 bases). Trimming cost V 4 bases and J 0 bases, with 11 bases left between them. Per germline, CDR1 SGDLS and CDR2 YYNGEE. The CDR3 extends over 15 amino acids. Here the CDR3 DNA reads TGTGCCAGCAGCCAGACAGGTCTCTCCTACAATGAGCAGTTCTTC. This codes for CASSQTGLSYNEQFF.

V gene TRBV2 combines with J gene TRBJ2-7; D may be TRBD2 (6 bases). CDR1 is SNHLY, CDR2 FYNNEI, per germline. This CDR3 is 14 amino acids long. Trimming took off 7 bases at V and 1 base at J, with 14 bases between the two ends. The CDR3 reads CASNRIGGSYEQYF. The CDR3 DNA sequence: TGTGCCAGCAATCGGATCGGGGGTTCCTACGAGCAGTACTTC.

The V call is TRBV18, the J call TRBJ1-3; D not certain. Germline V gene data show CDR1 as KGHSH and CDR2 as LQKENI. This CDR3 comprises 16 residues. The V end lost 6 bases, the J end lost 0 bases, and 15 bases lay between the germline ends. CDR3 in amino acids: CASSPSRHFSGNTIYF. The DNA for the CDR3 is TGTGCCAGCTCCCCTTCCCGACACTTCTCTGGAAACACCATATATTTT.

This chain joins TRBV18 and TRBJ2-1; D unclear. Germline CDR1 and CDR2: KGHSH and LQKENI. Trimming took 5 bases from V and 10 from J, leaving 9 bases between them. The CDR3 runs 11 residues. The CDR3 loop reads CASSTSGEQFF. The CDR3 nucleotides read TGTGCCAGCTCAACTTCTGGGGAGCAGTTCTTC.

The chain couples TRBV7-9 to TRBJ1-4, with a possible D match to TRBD1 (6 bases). Trimming removed 6 bases at V and 0 bases at J, with 11 bases between. This CDR3 is built from 15 residues. In germline, CDR1 is SEHNR, CDR2 FQNEAQ (reference sequence). For the CDR3, the DNA is TGTGCCAGCAGGCCGGACAGTGCAACTAATGAAAAACTGTTTTTT. Translation: CASRPDSATNEKLFF.

The chain employs TRBV25-1 and TRBJ2-1, with 9 positions matching TRBD2. The CDR3 has 15 amino acids. CDR1 MGHDK and CDR2 SYGVNS come from the germline V gene. Losses at the gene ends were 2 bases for V and 8 bases for J; bases not matched to a gene: 7. Written as DNA, the CDR3 is TGTGCCAGCAGTGAACCGGCGGGGGGGGCCTATGAGCAGTTCTTC. The encoded protein is CASSEPAGGAYEQFF.

This rearrangement joins TRBV27 to TRBJ2-2; no clear D. The V gene lost 1 base and the J gene lost 2 bases, with 14 bases spanning the gap. CDR1 MNHEY and CDR2 SMNVEV come from the germline V gene (reference sequence). The CDR3 spans 17 residues. CDR3 loop: CASSLWATIQNTGELFF. Written as DNA, the CDR3 is TGTGCCAGCAGTTTATGGGCGACCATTCAAAACACCGGGGAGCTGTTTTTT.